This TCR beta chain was retrieved from a study of T cells in localized non-small cell lung cancer. Profiling relied on immunoSEQ multiplex PCR, and the TCRdb table lists in-frame clones only, not all of them. Of 45,000 or so clones in the sample, under 90% were seen once. The CDR3 is 13 residues long. Germline CDR1 and CDR2: MNHNS and SASEGT. V was trimmed by 2 bases and J by 2 bases, leaving 6 bases between them. The sequenced sample was peripheral blood mononuclear cells, obtained before any cancer treatment. J is TRBJ1-2 and V is TRBV6-1; possible D gene TRBD1, 5 bases. This TCR derives from a man between 40 and 75 years old with stage III lung adenocarcinoma. The CDR3 protein is CASSERDNYGYTF. In nucleotides, the CDR3 is TGTGCCAGCAGTGAAAGGGACAACTATGGCTACACCTTC.